This TCR beta chain was sequenced for a study of CD8+CD57+ T cells in acquired aplastic anemia (dated by TCRdb to the late 2010s). For the study in its entirety: A mean of around 3 ug of DNA, ranging from roughly 0.2 to 27.4 ug, was extracted from sorted CD4+ and CD8+ cells. A CD8+CD57+ expansion meant a frequency higher than the mean frequency seen in healthy subjects.

Flow cytometry had shown CD8+CD57+ cell expansion in the patients selected for sequencing. All patients had severe acquired aplastic anemia diagnosed by International Study of Aplastic Anemia and Agranulocytosis and Camitta criteria. Patients had received no therapy at the time of blood sampling. The study deep-sequenced TCR repertoires of sorted CD4+ and CD8+ blood T cells from severe aplastic anemia patients and healthy subjects. Patients were enrolled in the USA under clinicaltrials.gov protocols 00001620, 01623167, 00001397, 00071045, 00081523 and 00961064. Ficoll-Paque density gradient centrifugation was used to isolate peripheral blood mononuclear cells. Before DNA extraction, CD4+ and CD8+ T cells were sorted with FACS or magnetic beads. Including the terminal cysteine and phenylalanine, the CDR3 comprises 14 residues. Left in the record is the CDR3 DNA by itself, 42 bases read in frame from the first base. Trimming at the junction amounts to 3 bases on V and 18 bases on J, and the germline ends lie 22 bases apart. CDR1 and CDR2 (SGDLS, YYNGEE) derive from the germline V gene.

This clonotype was seen only once. Its antigen is unknown. Base-call qualities are not available, and no considerably larger clone is one nucleotide away. A single read counts as weak evidence. What the work shows at the level of the full study, not this receptor alone: Patients and healthy controls showed no significant difference in CD8+ Simpson's diversity (P=0.060). About 30 CD8+ CDR3 sequences were found to be shared between patients and controls, but these sequences appeared to be highly expressed in patients and within the immunodominant clones of the patients.

Genomic DNA was used as template for profiling of TCR beta VDJ combinations and CDR3 sequences. TCR repertoire sequencing was run on an Illumina HiSeq 2000. The authors' analysis ran thus. Repertoires were assessed using TRBV/TRBJ rearrangement plots, CDR3 size and DJ length profiles, and Simpson's diversity index. Whichever DNA sequence was most abundant in the deep sequencing data was defined as the immunodominant clone. CDR3 amino acid sequences were screened for sharing across subjects and were compared with published repertoires and the VDJdb database. In-frame beta chains were kept once TCRdb had trimmed the public reads at Q25 with fastp and called clones with MiXCR. Rows with a matching CDR3 protein are joined into one entry that keeps the most common DNA and genes. None of the V and J calls come from the authors' own analysis; TCRdb made them. The sample includes 200,000 to 300,000 distinct CDR3 sequences, with approximately 80% observed a single time. Of the sample, 42% is held by the ten largest clones.

The sequence was collected from a human donor with aplastic anemia. The chain joins TRBV9 to TRBJ1-6, with the D gene call left open. Sequencing used sorted CD4+, CD8+, or CD8+CD57+ T cells (not recorded which) from PBMCs. The CDR3 sequence is CASSAVTARNQPHF. The DNA sequence is given as TGTGCCAGCAGCGCCGTGACCGCCCGAAATCAGCCCCACTTT.